This TCR beta chain was observed in a study of blood T cell repertoires in COVID-19. Overall study: There were acute and convalescent COVID-19 samples, and they came from the United States, Italy and Spain.

Participants were aged about 18 to 90 years, lived in about two dozen US areas, and enrolled virtually. Cohort allocation depended upon clinical history that participants reported. There are 15 residues in the CDR3. V lost 0 bases and J 7 bases, leaving 10 bases between the germline ends. CDR1 is MRHNA and CDR2 is SNTAGT in the germline V gene. TCRdb's table, derived via immunoSEQ multiplex PCR, lists solely in-frame clones and lacks some. This table holds some 200,000 clones, about four fifths found once. The gene calls are TRBV6-4 and TRBJ1-6; D perhaps matches TRBD1 (5 bases). The sequenced sample was PBMCs or T cells enriched from blood (not recorded which). This receptor was obtained from a woman in her forties or fifties who had been exposed to COVID-19. The CDR3 coding sequence is TGTGCCAGCAGTGACTCGTGGGGCCGGAATTCACCCCTCCACTTT. Its translation is CASSDSWGRNSPLHF.